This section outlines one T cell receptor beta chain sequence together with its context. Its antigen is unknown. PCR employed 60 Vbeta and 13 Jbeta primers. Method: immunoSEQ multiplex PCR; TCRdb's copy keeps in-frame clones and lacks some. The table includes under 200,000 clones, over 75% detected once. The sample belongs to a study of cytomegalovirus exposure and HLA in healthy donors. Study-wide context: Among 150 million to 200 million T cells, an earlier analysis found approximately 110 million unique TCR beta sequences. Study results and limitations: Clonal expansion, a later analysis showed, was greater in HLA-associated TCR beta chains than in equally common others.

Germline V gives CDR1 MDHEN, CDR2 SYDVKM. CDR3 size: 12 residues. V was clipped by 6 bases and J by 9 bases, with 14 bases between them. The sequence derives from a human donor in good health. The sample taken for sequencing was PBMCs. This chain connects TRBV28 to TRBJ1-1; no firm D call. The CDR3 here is CASRANGDKAFF. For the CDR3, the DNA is TGTGCCAGCAGGGCGAACGGGGATAAAGCTTTCTTT.